The source of this T cell receptor (beta chain) is a study of T cell repertoires in cytomegalovirus infection. Study at large: Public TCR beta signatures marked donors with CMV infection and the matching HLA.

The sample holds a few counts of this clonotype. Antigen specificity is unknown. Germline V CDR1 and CDR2: MNHEY, SMNVEV (reference sequence). This CDR3 contains 16 residues. V lost 7 bases to trimming and J lost 2 bases; unmatched junction nucleotides: 8. Each CDR3 protein gets one entry after TCRdb re-called the reads with MiXCR. The table records more than 300,000 distinct CDR3 sequences, roughly 34% of them present only once. Here the sequenced sample was cultured PBMCs, taken from culture after CMV antigen stimulation. The gene calls are TRBV27 and TRBJ2-1, with TRBD2 identical over 10 bases. The clonotype comes from a human donor in good health (CMV status not recorded). Some clones in this sample may be carry-over from other donors' samples. The CDR3 loop reads CASTLIAGGAYNEQFF. The CDR3 nucleotides read TGTGCCAGCACTCTTATAGCGGGAGGAGCCTACAATGAGCAGTTCTTC.